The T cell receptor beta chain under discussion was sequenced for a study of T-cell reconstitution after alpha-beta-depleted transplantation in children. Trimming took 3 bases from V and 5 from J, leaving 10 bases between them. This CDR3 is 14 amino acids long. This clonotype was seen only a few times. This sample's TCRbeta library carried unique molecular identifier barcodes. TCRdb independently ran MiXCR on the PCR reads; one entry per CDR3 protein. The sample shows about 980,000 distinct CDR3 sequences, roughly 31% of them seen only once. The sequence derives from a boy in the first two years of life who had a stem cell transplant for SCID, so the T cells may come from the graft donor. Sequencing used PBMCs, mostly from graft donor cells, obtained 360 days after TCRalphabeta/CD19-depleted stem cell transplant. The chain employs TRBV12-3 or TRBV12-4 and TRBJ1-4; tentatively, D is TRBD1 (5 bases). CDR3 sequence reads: CASSLSRVNEKLFF. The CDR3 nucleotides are TGTGCCAGCAGTTTGTCCAGGGTAAATGAAAAACTGTTTTTT.